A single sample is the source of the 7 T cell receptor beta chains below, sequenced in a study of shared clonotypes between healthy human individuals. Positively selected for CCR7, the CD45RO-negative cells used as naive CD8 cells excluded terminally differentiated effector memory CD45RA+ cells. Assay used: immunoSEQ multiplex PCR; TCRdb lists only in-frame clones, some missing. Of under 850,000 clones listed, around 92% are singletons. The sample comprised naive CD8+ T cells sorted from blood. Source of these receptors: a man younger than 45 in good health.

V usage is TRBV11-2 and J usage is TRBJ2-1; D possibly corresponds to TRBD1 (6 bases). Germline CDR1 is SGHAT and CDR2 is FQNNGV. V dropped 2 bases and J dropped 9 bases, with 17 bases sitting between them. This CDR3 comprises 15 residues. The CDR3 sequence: CASSLSQGIIGEQFF. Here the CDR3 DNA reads TGTGCCAGCAGCTTAAGCCAGGGGATAATCGGTGAGCAGTTCTTC.

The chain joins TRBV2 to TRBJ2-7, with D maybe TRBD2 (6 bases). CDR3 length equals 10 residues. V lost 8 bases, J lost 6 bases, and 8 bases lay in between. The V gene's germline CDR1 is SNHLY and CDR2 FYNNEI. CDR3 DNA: TGTGCCAGCCTGGAGGGCGAGCAGTACTTC. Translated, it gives CASLEGEQYF.

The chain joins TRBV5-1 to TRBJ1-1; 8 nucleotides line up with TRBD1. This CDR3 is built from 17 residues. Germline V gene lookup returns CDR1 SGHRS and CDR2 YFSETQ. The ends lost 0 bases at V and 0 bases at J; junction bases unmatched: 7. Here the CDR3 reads CASSLANQGAMNTEAFF. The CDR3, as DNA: TGCGCCAGCAGCTTGGCCAACCAGGGGGCCATGAACACTGAAGCTTTCTTT. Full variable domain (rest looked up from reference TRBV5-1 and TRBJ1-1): KAGVTQTPRYLIKTRGQQVTLSCSPISGHRSVSWYQQTPGQGLQFLFEYFSETQRNKGNFPGRFSGRQFSNSRSEMNVSTLELGDSALYLCASSLANQGAMNTEAFFGQGTRLTVV.

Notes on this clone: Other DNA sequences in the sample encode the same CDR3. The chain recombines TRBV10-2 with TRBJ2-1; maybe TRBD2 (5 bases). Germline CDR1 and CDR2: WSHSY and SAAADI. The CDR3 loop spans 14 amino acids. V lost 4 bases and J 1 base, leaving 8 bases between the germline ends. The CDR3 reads CASSGAGSYNEQFF. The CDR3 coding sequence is TGCGCCAGCAGTGGGGCGGGTTCCTACAATGAGCAGTTCTTC.

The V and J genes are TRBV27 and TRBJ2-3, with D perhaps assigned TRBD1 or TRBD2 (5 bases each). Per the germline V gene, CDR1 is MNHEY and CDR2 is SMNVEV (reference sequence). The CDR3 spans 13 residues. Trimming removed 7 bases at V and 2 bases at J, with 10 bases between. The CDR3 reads CASKGPTTDTQYF. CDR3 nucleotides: TGTGCCAGCAAGGGACCGACCACAGATACGCAGTATTTT.

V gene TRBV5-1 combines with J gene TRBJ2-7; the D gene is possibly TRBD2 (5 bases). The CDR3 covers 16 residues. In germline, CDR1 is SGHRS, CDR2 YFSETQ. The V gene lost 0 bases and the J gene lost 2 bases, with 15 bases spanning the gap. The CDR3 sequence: CASSLAEGNPTYEQYF. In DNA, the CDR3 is TGCGCCAGCAGCTTGGCCGAGGGAAACCCTACCTACGAGCAGTACTTC.

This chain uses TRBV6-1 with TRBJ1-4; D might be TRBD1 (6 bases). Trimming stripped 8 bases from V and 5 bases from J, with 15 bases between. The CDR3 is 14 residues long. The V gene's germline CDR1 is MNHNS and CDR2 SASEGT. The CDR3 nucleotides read TGTGCCAGCTTCCACAGGGACCCAAATGAAAAACTGTTTTTT. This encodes CASFHRDPNEKLFF.